These T cell receptor beta chains were read from a single sample in a study of shared clonotypes between healthy human individuals. Some clones are missing from TCRdb's copy, which holds only in-frame ones; the method was immunoSEQ multiplex PCR. This sample carries more than 450,000 clones, 79% of them seen once, and the ten largest clones take approximately 13%. Material for sequencing was PBMCs. These receptors were collected from a woman in her 40s in good health. Some clones in this sample may be carry-over from other donors' samples. The CDR3 runs from the conserved cysteine through the conserved F or W. Fields, in order: CDR3 DNA, CDR3 protein, V gene, J gene, clone size, D gene. A D gene is named only where the DNA matches it firmly. Part of the rows lack a size; the others show once, few, many or a class for expanded clones.

CDR3nt: TGTGCCAGCAGCTTAAATACCGAAGGGAGCGGCAATCAGCCCCAGCATTTT
CDR3aa: CASSLNTEGSGNQPQHF
v_gene: TRBV7-3
j_gene: TRBJ1-5
abundance: few
d_gene: .

CDR3nt: TGCGCCAGCAGTGAATCCAGGGCGGCGGACACTGAAGCTTTCTTT
CDR3aa: CASSESRAADTEAFF
v_gene: TRBV10-1
j_gene: TRBJ1-1
abundance: .
d_gene: .

CDR3nt: TGTGCCAGCAGCTTAGGCAGAACACAAGAGACCCAGTACTTC
CDR3aa: CASSLGRTQETQYF
v_gene: TRBV13
j_gene: TRBJ2-5
abundance: .
d_gene: .

CDR3nt: TGTGCCAGCAGCACGGATCCTGCTCGCTATGGCTACACCTTC
CDR3aa: CASSTDPARYGYTF
v_gene: TRBV28
j_gene: TRBJ1-2
abundance: few
d_gene: .

CDR3nt: TGTGCCAGCAGCCCCTCAGGAAGGACTCCCCGCCCCCATGAGCAGTTCTTC
CDR3aa: CASSPSGRTPRPHEQFF
v_gene: TRBV7-9
j_gene: TRBJ2-1
abundance: .
d_gene: .

CDR3nt: TGTGCCAGCAGCCCCGGGACAGGTAAATCCTACGAGCAGTACTTC
CDR3aa: CASSPGTGKSYEQYF
v_gene: TRBV7-8
j_gene: TRBJ2-7
abundance: .
d_gene: TRBD1

CDR3nt: TGTGCCTGGAGTGTACTGGATGAAAAACTGTTTTTT
CDR3aa: CAWSVLDEKLFF
v_gene: TRBV30
j_gene: TRBJ1-4
abundance: .
d_gene: .

CDR3nt: TGTGCCAGCAGTGAAAGGAGGGGTATAGACACTGAAGCTTTCTTT
CDR3aa: CASSERRGIDTEAFF
v_gene: TRBV6-1
j_gene: TRBJ1-1
abundance: few
d_gene: .

CDR3nt: TGTGCCATCAGTGGTAAGCTCAGCTCCTACAATGAGCAGTTCTTC
CDR3aa: CAISGKLSSYNEQFF
v_gene: TRBV10-3
j_gene: TRBJ2-1
abundance: .
d_gene: .

CDR3nt: TGTGCCAGCAGTGTCCTCAAACCCGACCCTGGCTACACCTTC
CDR3aa: CASSVLKPDPGYTF
v_gene: TRBV5-6
j_gene: TRBJ1-2
abundance: .
d_gene: .

CDR3nt: TGTGCCAGCAGCCCCACTAGCGCCCCGAATGAGCAGTTCTTC
CDR3aa: CASSPTSAPNEQFF
v_gene: TRBV2
j_gene: TRBJ2-1
abundance: .
d_gene: TRBD2

CDR3nt: TGTGCCAGCAGTCCCCGGCTGGCAGGGGCCGGCAAATCGGCTTTCTTT
CDR3aa: CASSPRLAGAGKSAFF
v_gene: TRBV28
j_gene: TRBJ1-1
abundance: .
d_gene: .

CDR3nt: TGCGCCAGCAGCGGCCCACGGCGGAGGGATGAGCGGGATCTGAATGAGCAGTTCTTC
CDR3aa: CASSGPRRRDERDLNEQFF
v_gene: TRBV5-1
j_gene: TRBJ2-1
abundance: .
d_gene: TRBD2

CDR3nt: TGTGCCATCAGTGAGTCGTGGCCGAAACGCACAGATACGCAGTATTTT
CDR3aa: CAISESWPKRTDTQYF
v_gene: TRBV10-3
j_gene: TRBJ2-3
abundance: once
d_gene: .

CDR3nt: TGTGCCAGCAGTCCGACGGAGCACACCGGGGAGCTGTTTTTT
CDR3aa: CASSPTEHTGELFF
v_gene: TRBV7-2
j_gene: TRBJ2-2
abundance: many
d_gene: .

CDR3nt: TGTGCCAGCAGCTCGGGACTAGCGGGTTACAATGAGCAGTTCTTC
CDR3aa: CASSSGLAGYNEQFF
v_gene: TRBV7-3
j_gene: TRBJ2-1
abundance: .
d_gene: TRBD2

CDR3nt: TGTGCCAGCAGCTTAGGGGGGGTTTACGAGCAGTACTTC
CDR3aa: CASSLGGVYEQYF
v_gene: TRBV7-9
j_gene: TRBJ2-7
abundance: .
d_gene: .

CDR3nt: TGTGCCAGTAGTATAATCCGGGACAGGGGTAGTGAGCAGTTCTTC
CDR3aa: CASSIIRDRGSEQFF
v_gene: TRBV19
j_gene: TRBJ2-1
abundance: .
d_gene: TRBD1

CDR3nt: TGTGCCAGCAGCTTAAGGGCACTCGACTCTGGAAACACCATATATTTT
CDR3aa: CASSLRALDSGNTIYF
v_gene: TRBV7-8
j_gene: TRBJ1-3
abundance: few
d_gene: .